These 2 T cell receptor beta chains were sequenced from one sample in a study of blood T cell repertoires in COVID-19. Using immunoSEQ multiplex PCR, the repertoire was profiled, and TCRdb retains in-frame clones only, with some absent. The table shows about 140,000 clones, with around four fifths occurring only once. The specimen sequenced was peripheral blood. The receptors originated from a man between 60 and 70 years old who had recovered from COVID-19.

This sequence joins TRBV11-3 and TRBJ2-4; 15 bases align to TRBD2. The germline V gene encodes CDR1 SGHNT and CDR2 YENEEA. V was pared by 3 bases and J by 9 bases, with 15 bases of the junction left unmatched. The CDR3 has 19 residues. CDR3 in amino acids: CASSFPSQRTSGGGSIQYF. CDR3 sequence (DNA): TGTGCCAGCAGCTTCCCTAGTCAAAGGACTAGCGGGGGGGGCAGCATTCAGTACTTC.

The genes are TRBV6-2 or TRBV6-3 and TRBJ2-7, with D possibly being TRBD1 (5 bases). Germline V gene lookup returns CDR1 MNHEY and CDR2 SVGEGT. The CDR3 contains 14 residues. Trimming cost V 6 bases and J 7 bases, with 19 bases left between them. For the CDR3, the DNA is TGTGCCAGCAGCACAGGATCCTCTACGAGGGAGCAGTACTTC. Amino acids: CASSTGSSTREQYF.